The 17 T cell receptor beta chains in this list originate from one sample, sequenced in a study of vaccination and CD4 T cells after COVID-19. These receptors have no identified antigens. Cultured CD4+ T-cell DNA underwent Oncomine TCR Beta short-read sequencing. TCRdb ran MiXCR on the PCR reads and lists one entry per CDR3 protein. The repertoire has approximately 11,000 distinct CDR3 sequences, roughly 67% of them found once; the top ten carry about 14%. Treatment reported: roughly 10-day PBMC culture with coronavirus spike peptide pools or control peptides (ViraFEST assay). Sequenced input: CD4+ T cells from blood, cultured in vitro. These TCRs come from a human donor who had recovered from COVID-19.

This clonotype was detected a few times. The rearrangement uses TRBV19 and TRBJ2-5; TRBD1 is a possible D gene (6 bases). Germline V gene data show CDR1 as LNHDA and CDR2 as SQIVND (reference sequence). The CDR3 consists of 16 residues. Trimming shortened V by 6 bases and J by 5 bases, and 22 bases separated the two germline ends. CDR3 bases: TGTGCCAGTAGCAAACTTCAAGGGACATACGGTGAGACCCAGTACTTC. Translated: CASSKLQGTYGETQYF. The variable domain in full, completed from reference TRBV19 and TRBJ2-5, reads DGGITQSPKYLFRKEGQNVTLSCEQNLNHDAMYWYRQDPGQGLRLIYYSQIVNDFQKGDIAEGYSVSREKKESFPLTVTSAQKNPTAFYLCASSKLQGTYGETQYFGPGTRLLVL.

The chain joins TRBV7-3 to TRBJ1-1, with TRBD1 as a possible D gene (6 bases). The CDR3 consists of 15 residues. Germline loops: CDR1 SGHTA, CDR2 FQGTGA. Trimming left V 2 bases short and J 4 bases short, with 14 bases between. CDR3 nucleotides: TGTGCCAGCAGCTTAGAGGGGGTTAAGGGCACTGAAGCTTTCTTT. Protein sequence: CASSLEGVKGTEAFF.

The chain uses TRBV5-1 and TRBJ2-7; unclear D gene. Trimming removed 0 bases at V and 4 bases at J, with 11 bases between. CDR1 is SGHRS, CDR2 YFSETQ, per germline. The CDR3 consists of 14 residues. The CDR3 sequence: CASSLAMSGYEQYF. The CDR3 region has the DNA TGCGCCAGCAGCTTGGCCATGTCTGGTTACGAGCAGTACTTC.

The genes are TRBV7-3 and TRBJ2-3; the D gene is possibly TRBD1 (5 bases). Trimming took 5 bases from V and 2 from J, leaving 14 bases between them. Germline V gene lookup returns CDR1 SGHTA and CDR2 FQGTGA. This CDR3 spans 15 amino acids. The DNA for the CDR3 is TGTGCCAGCAGCCTACAGGAAATCTTCACAGATACGCAGTATTTT. Translation: CASSLQEIFTDTQYF.

The chain is built from TRBV3-1 and TRBJ2-5, with 12 bases matching TRBD2. The germline V gene encodes CDR1 LGHDT and CDR2 YNNKEL (reference sequence). The CDR3 runs 17 residues. Trimming cost V 0 bases and J 5 bases; bases outside gene matches: 7. This CDR3 is CASSQETSGGPVETQYF. The CDR3 DNA is TGTGCCAGCAGCCAAGAAACTAGCGGGGGGCCGGTGGAGACCCAGTACTTC.

The rearrangement links TRBV24-1 to TRBJ2-5; TRBD2 aligns across 14 bases. The CDR3 runs to 17 residues. Germline assignment: CDR1 KGHDR and CDR2 SFDVKD. Trimming removed 4 bases from V and 2 bases from J; junction bases left unmatched: 5. Here the CDR3 DNA reads TGTGCCACCAGTGAGGGACTAGCGGGGGACAAACAAGAGACCCAGTACTTC. This codes for CATSEGLAGDKQETQYF.

This clonotype has a handful of counts. The chain recombines TRBV6-2 or TRBV6-3 with TRBJ1-2, with D unclear. Germline CDR1 is MNHEY and CDR2 is SVGEGT. CDR3 length: 13 residues. V was cut by 2 bases and J by 4 bases, with 8 bases left in between. The CDR3 here is CASSYPLLYGYTF. CDR3 bases: TGTGCCAGCAGTTACCCACTTCTCTATGGCTACACCTTC.

The rearrangement joins TRBV28 to TRBJ2-7, with D perhaps TRBD2 (6 bases). This CDR3 contains 15 residues. CDR1 MDHEN and CDR2 SYDVKM come from the germline V gene. The ends were cut back, 4 bases at V and 2 bases at J, with 15 bases in the middle. The CDR3 region has the DNA TGTGCCAGCAGTTCGGTGGGGGGAGCTGCCTACGAGCAGTACTTC. Encoded protein: CASSSVGGAAYEQYF.

This clonotype was picked up a small number of times. The chain employs TRBV12-3 or TRBV12-4 and TRBJ1-2, with D unclear. The CDR3 is 14 residues long. Trimming took 7 bases from V and 4 from J, leaving 16 bases between them. This CDR3 is CASTTTSGFYGYTF. DNA for the CDR3: TGTGCCAGCACCACCACGTCGGGGTTCTATGGCTACACCTTC.

This clonotype has more than one count but fewer than ten. The chain uses TRBV18 and TRBJ1-1, with 7 bases matching TRBD1. The V gene's germline CDR1 is KGHSH and CDR2 LQKENI. This CDR3 region has 15 residues. V shed 4 bases and J 4 bases; nucleotides not matched to a gene: 9. CDR3 protein: CASSLYRGVGTEAFF. DNA for the CDR3: TGTGCCAGCTCACTTTACAGGGGAGTAGGCACTGAAGCTTTCTTT.

The chain recombines TRBV7-3 with TRBJ2-2; TRBD2 matches at 8 bases. J lost 0 bases, V lost 5 bases, and 5 bases had no gene match. CDR1 is SGHTA, CDR2 FQGTGA, per germline. The CDR3 sequence is 16 residues long. The CDR3 is CASSLAGRSNTGELFF. CDR3 DNA: TGTGCCAGCAGCCTAGCGGGCCGGTCGAACACCGGGGAGCTGTTTTTT.

The V call is TRBV27, the J call TRBJ1-5; no firm D call. CDR1 is MNHEY and CDR2 is SMNVEV in the germline V gene (reference sequence). This CDR3 comprises 14 residues. V was pared by 5 bases and J by 3 bases, with 11 bases between. CDR3 residues: CASSPVEINQPQHF. CDR3 coding DNA: TGTGCCAGCAGTCCGGTCGAGATCAATCAGCCCCAGCATTTT.

The rearrangement links TRBV6-1 to TRBJ2-3; weak D call: TRBD2 (6 bases). Between the trimmed V and J ends, which lost 5 bases and 2 bases, there was a span of 11 bases. The CDR3 is made up of 14 amino acids. CDR1 is MNHNS, CDR2 SASEGT, per germline. CDR3 nucleotides: TGTGCCAGCAGTCCCGGGGGATCCACAGATACGCAGTATTTT. The encoded protein is CASSPGGSTDTQYF.

In its sample, this clonotype is medium-sized. The chain employs TRBV7-2 and TRBJ1-6, with D possibly being TRBD1 (6 bases). Trimming left V 5 bases short and J 9 bases short, with 14 bases between. The CDR3 totals 14 residues. Germline V gene sequence: CDR1 SGHTA, CDR2 FQGNSA. The CDR3 coding sequence is TGTGCCAGCAGCAGTATAACAGGGCTTTCACCCCTCCACTTT. It encodes CASSSITGLSPLHF.

The chain couples TRBV11-2 to TRBJ2-7; 11 nucleotides align to TRBD1. V shed 4 bases, J shed 4 bases, and the junction held 6 bases outside the gene matches. CDR3 size: 15 residues. Germline V gene sequence: CDR1 SGHAT, CDR2 FQNNGV. CDR3 sequence: CASSSRGTGGYEQYF. The CDR3 nucleotides read TGTGCCAGCAGCTCGCGAGGGACAGGGGGTTACGAGCAGTACTTC. The full variable domain, its missing parts supplied by reference TRBV11-2 and TRBJ2-7, is EAGVAQSPRYKIIEKRQSVAFWCNPISGHATLYWYQQILGQGPKLLIQFQNNGVVDDSQLPKDRFSAERLKGVDSTLKIQPAKLEDSAVYLCASSSRGTGGYEQYFGPGTRLTVT.

The chain combines TRBV6-1 with TRBJ1-1, with D perhaps TRBD1 (6 bases). Germline CDR1 and CDR2: MNHNS and SASEGT. Trimming removed 11 bases from V and 1 base from J, with 29 bases in between. CDR3 length equals 18 residues. The CDR3 here is CASYSQGFQGNKNTEAFF. Written as DNA, the CDR3 is TGTGCCTCCTATTCACAGGGATTCCAAGGGAATAAGAACACTGAAGCTTTCTTT.

The gene calls are TRBV7-2 and TRBJ2-1, with a weak D call TRBD1 (6 bases). The CDR3 totals 16 residues. V lost 3 bases and J 7 bases, leaving 19 bases between the germline ends. Germline V gene sequence: CDR1 SGHTA, CDR2 FQGNSA. CDR3 amino acids: CASSFLLQGRRNEQFF. CDR3 sequence (DNA): TGTGCCAGCAGCTTTCTTCTACAGGGTCGAAGGAATGAGCAGTTCTTC.